Following are 13 T cell receptor beta chains from one sample sequenced in a study of blood T cells in healthy people across ages. The authors ran a second PCR of about 7 to 11 cycles using a sample-barcoded 5' primer and a J-beta primer mix. TCRdb recomputed calls from the 5' RACE reads with MiXCR, one row per CDR3 protein. Of roughly 680,000 distinct CDR3 sequences listed, approximately 49% are singletons. The sequencing input was blood. The receptor set was obtained from a woman in her sixties in good health.

V and J are TRBV29-1 and TRBJ2-7; D assignment may be TRBD1 or TRBD2 (5 bases each). The length of the CDR3 is 14 residues. Germline loops: CDR1 SQVTM, CDR2 ANQGSEA. V lost 5 bases, J lost 4 bases, and 18 bases lay in between. In DNA form, the CDR3 reads TGCAGCGTTCTACCTCCCGGGGCGCAGTACGAGCAGTACTTC. Its translation: CSVLPPGAQYEQYF.

Concerning this clonotype: Since a much larger clone is just one base distant, this may be a read error. This rearrangement joins TRBV3-1 to TRBJ2-2; D may match TRBD1 or TRBD2 (5 bases each). There are 15 residues in the CDR3. The V gene lost 4 bases and the J gene lost 7 bases, with 16 bases spanning the gap. Germline CDR1 reads LGHDT; CDR2 reads YNNKEL (reference sequence). The CDR3, as DNA: TGTGCCAGCAGCCCCGGGGTAGGGGCTGGCGGGGAGCTGTTTTTT. Protein: CASSPGVGAGGELFF.

This chain connects TRBV4-1 to TRBJ2-5; D is uncertain. Per the germline V gene, CDR1 is MGHRA and CDR2 is YSYEKL. V lost 0 bases, J lost 7 bases, and 9 bases lay in between. The CDR3 is made up of 13 amino acids. CDR3: CASSQEEALTQYF. The CDR3 bases are TGCGCCAGCAGCCAAGAGGAAGCTTTGACCCAGTACTTC.

Comments on this clonotype: Germline is not matched at one junction end, which may reflect a read error. The chain carries TRBV29-1 and TRBJ2-1; the match to TRBD2 covers 8 bases. CDR3 length: 14 amino acids. Germline V gene sequence: CDR1 SQVTM, CDR2 ANQGSEA. The CDR3 DNA follows: TGCAGCGTTGCTCGAACTAGCGGAGCAATGAGCAGTTCTTTC. Residues: CSVARTSGAMSSSF.

This clonotype has just a few counts. This chain uses TRBV15 with TRBJ2-3; no definite D call. Germline V gene sequence: CDR1 LNHNV, CDR2 YYDKDF (reference sequence). The CDR3 length is 14 residues. V lost 3 bases and J 0 bases, leaving 7 bases between the germline ends. The CDR3 sequence: CATSRGLSTDTQYF. The CDR3 DNA is TGTGCCACCAGCAGGGGTCTTAGCACAGATACGCAGTATTTT.

The chain recombines TRBV4-3 with TRBJ1-1; possible D gene TRBD1, 5 bases. The ends were cut back, 3 bases at V and 4 bases at J, with 9 bases in the middle. Germline CDR1 and CDR2: LGHNA and YSLEER. The CDR3 is made up of 13 amino acids. CDR3 in DNA: TGCGCCAGCAGCCAGGTAAGGGGCACTGAAGCTTTCTTT. It specifies CASSQVRGTEAFF.

The CDR3 loop is CASSLVDASGNTIYF. In DNA, the CDR3 is TGTGCCAGCAGCTTGGTTGACGCCTCTGGAAACACCATATATTTT. The chain carries TRBV7-2 and TRBJ1-3; D uncertain. The CDR3 extends over 15 amino acids. With 3 bases removed from V and 0 bases from J, the gap between germline ends came to 9 bases. Germline V lookup: CDR1 SGHTA, CDR2 FQGNSA. The whole variable domain, filled in from reference TRBV7-2 and TRBJ1-3, reads GAGVSQSPSNKVTEKGKDVELRCDPISGHTALYWYRQSLGQGLEFLIYFQGNSAPDKSGLPSDRFSAERTGGSVSTLTIQRTQQEDSAVYLCASSLVDASGNTIYFGEGSWLTVV.

This sequence joins TRBV27 and TRBJ2-3, with D tentatively TRBD1 or TRBD2 (7 bases each). The germline V gene encodes CDR1 MNHEY and CDR2 SMNVEV (reference sequence). The ends were cut back, 4 bases at V and 2 bases at J, with 13 bases in the middle. This CDR3 has 15 residues. For the CDR3, the DNA is TGTGCCAGCAGTTCCAGGGGGGGATCCACAGATACGCAGTATTTT. Encoded protein: CASSSRGGSTDTQYF.

As DNA, the CDR3 is TGTGCCAGCACCGGTGGGAGCGGGAGGCGAGTCAATGAGCAGTTCTTC. Its translation: CASTGGSGRRVNEQFF. The V and J genes are TRBV12-3 or TRBV12-4 and TRBJ2-1, with 9 bases that match TRBD2. The ends lost 7 bases at V and 6 bases at J; junction bases unmatched: 13. The CDR3 is made up of 16 amino acids.

This chain links TRBV29-1 with TRBJ2-7; 10 bases line up with TRBD2. With V trimmed by 6 bases and J by 4 bases, 6 bases remained unmatched. The CDR3 runs to 13 residues. The germline gives CDR1 SQVTM, CDR2 ANQGSEA. CDR3 amino acids: CSVEASGSYEQYF. In DNA form, the CDR3 reads TGCAGCGTAGAGGCTAGCGGGAGTTACGAGCAGTACTTC.

The chain couples TRBV6-6 to TRBJ1-5; 9 nucleotides match TRBD1. Germline loops: CDR1 MNHNY, CDR2 SVGAGI (reference sequence). CDR3 length equals 16 residues. V shed 7 bases, J shed 3 bases, and the junction held 10 bases outside the gene matches. This CDR3 reads CASTKAGTGFNQPQHF. CDR3 DNA sequence: TGTGCCAGCACCAAAGCCGGGACAGGGTTCAATCAGCCCCAGCATTTT.

This chain joins TRBV7-2 and TRBJ2-6; D might be TRBD1 or TRBD2, each matching 6 bases. V was trimmed by 1 base and J by 3 bases, leaving 16 bases between them. The germline CDR1 and CDR2 sequences are SGHTA and FQGNSA. The CDR3 length is 18 residues. The CDR3 is CASSLGGTPTGGANVLTF. CDR3 bases: TGTGCCAGCAGCTTAGGCGGGACACCGACGGGTGGGGCCAACGTCCTGACTTTC.

A note on this clonotype: A much bigger clone sits one base away, suggesting this may be a read error. The rearrangement uses TRBV20-1 and TRBJ2-3; D ambiguous. V gave up 0 bases and J gave up 2 bases, with 9 bases separating them. The CDR3 length is 14 residues. Looked up from germline, CDR1 is DFQATT and CDR2 is SNEGSKA (reference sequence). The CDR3 here is CSARDRSHTDTQYF. The CDR3 DNA reads as TGCAGTGCTAGAGACCGGTCCCACACAGATACGCAGTATTTT.